What follows are 10 T cell receptor beta chains derived from one specimen sequenced in a study of T cell responses to AZD1222 COVID-19 vaccine. Produced via immunoSEQ multiplex PCR; TCRdb's table is partial and in-frame only. The sample has approximately 68,000 clones, roughly 84% seen once. The sample consisted of peripheral blood, taken on day 0 of AZD1222 vaccination. These receptors originate from an adult in good health.

V gene TRBV19 combines with J gene TRBJ2-4, with no clear D. The CDR3 contains 13 residues. The ends were cut back, 7 bases at V and 0 bases at J, with 7 bases in the middle. CDR1 and CDR2 (germline): LNHDA, SQIVND (reference sequence). The CDR3 reads CASNALAKNIQYF. The DNA of the CDR3 is TGTGCCAGTAATGCCTTAGCCAAAAACATTCAGTACTTC.

This clone has a handful of counts. The chain carries TRBV2 and TRBJ2-5, with TRBD2 matching over 9 bases. The germline V gene has CDR1 SNHLY and CDR2 FYNNEI. This CDR3 has 14 residues. J lost 4 bases, V lost 8 bases, and 8 bases had no gene match. The CDR3 here is CASRSRGGPETQYF. The DNA for the CDR3 is TGTGCCAGCCGGTCGCGGGGGGGCCCAGAGACCCAGTACTTC.

The chain carries TRBV6-1 and TRBJ1-5; D is unclear. This CDR3 region has 16 residues. Trimming shortened V by 0 bases and J by 0 bases, and 9 bases separated the two germline ends. Germline-derived CDR1 and CDR2 are MNHNS and SASEGT. This CDR3 is CASSEALGSSNQPQHF. The CDR3 DNA reads TGTGCCAGCAGTGAAGCGCTAGGTTCTAGCAATCAGCCCCAGCATTTT.

V gene TRBV30 combines with J gene TRBJ1-5; D is undetermined. Germline V CDR1 and CDR2: GTSNPN, SVGIG (reference sequence). The CDR3 contains 13 residues. The V end lost 2 bases, the J end lost 7 bases, and 12 bases lay between the germline ends. This CDR3 reads CAWSSGSSQPQHF. The CDR3 bases are TGTGCCTGGAGTTCGGGGAGTAGCCAGCCCCAGCATTTT.

V usage is TRBV18 and J usage is TRBJ2-7; the match to TRBD2 covers 10 bases. Germline V gene data show CDR1 as KGHSH and CDR2 as LQKENI. This CDR3 has 14 residues. The junction had 2 bases not matched to a gene; V was cut back by 3 bases and J by 3 bases. CDR3 amino acids: CASSPLAGDYEQYF. The CDR3 DNA is TGTGCCAGCTCACCGCTAGCGGGGGACTACGAGCAGTACTTC.

The chain carries TRBV18 and TRBJ2-5, with a weak D call TRBD1 (6 bases). The CDR3 consists of 17 residues. V lost 5 bases and J 2 bases, leaving 21 bases between the germline ends. Looked up from germline, CDR1 is KGHSH and CDR2 is LQKENI. Written as DNA, the CDR3 is TGTGCCAGCTCATTCTCGCAGGGGACGCGTGGGCAAGAGACCCAGTACTTC. Residues: CASSFSQGTRGQETQYF.

CDR3 sequence: CASSALAGGTDTQYF. The CDR3 coding sequence is TGTGCCAGTAGTGCCCTAGCGGGGGGTACAGATACGCAGTATTTT. V is TRBV19 and J is TRBJ2-3; TRBD2 aligns across 11 bases. The CDR3 loop spans 15 amino acids. Germline V CDR1 and CDR2: LNHDA, SQIVND (reference sequence). V was pared by 5 bases and J by 3 bases, with 4 bases of the junction left unmatched.

The J gene is TRBJ1-1, the V gene TRBV9; 7 nucleotides align to TRBD1. Trimming cost V 0 bases and J 4 bases; bases outside gene matches: 6. Germline loops: CDR1 SGDLS, CDR2 YYNGEE. This CDR3 has 15 amino acids. This CDR3 reads CASSVARGRGTEAFF. The CDR3 DNA is TGTGCCAGCAGCGTAGCAAGGGGGCGCGGCACTGAAGCTTTCTTT.

The chain has TRBV30 and TRBJ1-2; possible D gene TRBD1, 5 bases. The CDR3 is 13 residues long. V was trimmed by 4 bases and J by 8 bases, leaving 17 bases between them. Germline V gene lookup returns CDR1 GTSNPN and CDR2 SVGIG (reference sequence). CDR3 sequence reads: CAWKGTPPRGYTF. In DNA, the CDR3 is TGTGCCTGGAAAGGGACTCCACCGAGGGGCTACACCTTC.

The genes are TRBV4-3 and TRBJ1-2, with 8 bases fitting TRBD1. V shed 0 bases, J shed 5 bases, and the junction held 8 bases outside the gene matches. CDR3 size: 16 residues. Germline-derived CDR1 and CDR2 are LGHNA and YSLEER. The CDR3 DNA is TGCGCCAGCAGCCAAGATCGAGGACAGGGCATATATGGCTACACCTTC. Translated: CASSQDRGQGIYGYTF.